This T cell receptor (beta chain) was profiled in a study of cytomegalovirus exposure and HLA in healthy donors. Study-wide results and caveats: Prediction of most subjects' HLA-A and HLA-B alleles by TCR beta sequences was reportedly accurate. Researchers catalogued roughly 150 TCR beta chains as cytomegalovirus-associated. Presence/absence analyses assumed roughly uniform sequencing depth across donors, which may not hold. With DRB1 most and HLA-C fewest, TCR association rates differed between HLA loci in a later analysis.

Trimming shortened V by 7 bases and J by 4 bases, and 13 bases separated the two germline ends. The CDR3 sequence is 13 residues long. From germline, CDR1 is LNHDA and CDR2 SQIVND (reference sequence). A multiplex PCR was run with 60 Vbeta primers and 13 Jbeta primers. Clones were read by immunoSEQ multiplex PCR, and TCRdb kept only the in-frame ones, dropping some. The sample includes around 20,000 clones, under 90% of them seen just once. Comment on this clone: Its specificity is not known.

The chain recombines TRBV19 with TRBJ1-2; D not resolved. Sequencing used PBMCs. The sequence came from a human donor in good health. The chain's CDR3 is CASKRGPIYGYTF. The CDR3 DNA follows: TGTGCCAGTAAACGTGGGCCGATCTATGGCTACACCTTC.